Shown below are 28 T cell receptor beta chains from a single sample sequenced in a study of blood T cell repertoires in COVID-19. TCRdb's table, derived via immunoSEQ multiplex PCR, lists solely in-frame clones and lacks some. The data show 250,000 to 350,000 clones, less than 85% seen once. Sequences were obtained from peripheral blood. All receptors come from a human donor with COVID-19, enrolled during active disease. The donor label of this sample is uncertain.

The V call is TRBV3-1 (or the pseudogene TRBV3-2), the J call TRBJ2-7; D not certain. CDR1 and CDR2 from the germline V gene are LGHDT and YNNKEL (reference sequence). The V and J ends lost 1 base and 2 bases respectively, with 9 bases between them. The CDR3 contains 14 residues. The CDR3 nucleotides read TGTGCCAGCAGCCAAGTTTTTAATACCTACGAGCAGTACTTC. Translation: CASSQVFNTYEQYF.

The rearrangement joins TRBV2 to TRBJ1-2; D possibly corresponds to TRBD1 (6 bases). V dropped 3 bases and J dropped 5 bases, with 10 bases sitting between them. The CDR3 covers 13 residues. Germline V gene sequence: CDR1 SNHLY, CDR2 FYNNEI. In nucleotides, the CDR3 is TGTGCCAGCAGTGAGGGACAACTTTATGGCTACACCTTC. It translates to CASSEGQLYGYTF. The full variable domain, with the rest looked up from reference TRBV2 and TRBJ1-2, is EPEVTQTPSHQVTQMGQEVILRCVPISNHLYFYWYRQILGQKVEFLVSFYNNEISEKSEIFDDQFSVERPDGSNFTLKIRSTKLEDSAMYFCASSEGQLYGYTFGSGTRLTVV.

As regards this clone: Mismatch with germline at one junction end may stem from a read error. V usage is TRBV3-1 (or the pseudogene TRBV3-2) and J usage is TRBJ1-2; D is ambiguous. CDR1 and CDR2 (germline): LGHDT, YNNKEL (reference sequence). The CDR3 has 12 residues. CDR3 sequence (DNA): TGTGCCAGCAGCCAAGTACGCATCGACCGGGTCTTC. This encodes CASSQVRIDRVF.

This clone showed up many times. In DNA form, the CDR3 reads TGTGCCAGCAGCTTAAGTTCAGGGGGAGAGACCCAGTACTTC. Translated, it gives CASSLSSGGETQYF. The V and J genes are TRBV7-2 and TRBJ2-5; 7 nucleotides match TRBD1. The V gene's germline CDR1 is SGHTA and CDR2 FQGNSA. The junction had 4 bases not matched to a gene; V was cut back by 2 bases and J by 4 bases. The CDR3 spans 14 residues.

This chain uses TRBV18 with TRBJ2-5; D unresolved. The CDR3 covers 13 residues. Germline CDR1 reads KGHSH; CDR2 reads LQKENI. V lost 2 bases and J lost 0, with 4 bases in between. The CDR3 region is CASSPYHQETQYF. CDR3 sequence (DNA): TGTGCCAGCTCACCATATCACCAAGAGACCCAGTACTTC.

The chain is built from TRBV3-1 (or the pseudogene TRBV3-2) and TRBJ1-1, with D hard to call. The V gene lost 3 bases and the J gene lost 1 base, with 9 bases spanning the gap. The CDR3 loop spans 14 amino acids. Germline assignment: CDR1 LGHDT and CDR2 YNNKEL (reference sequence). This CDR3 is CASSQLEENTEAFF. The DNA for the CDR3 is TGTGCCAGCAGCCAGCTTGAGGAGAACACTGAAGCTTTCTTT.

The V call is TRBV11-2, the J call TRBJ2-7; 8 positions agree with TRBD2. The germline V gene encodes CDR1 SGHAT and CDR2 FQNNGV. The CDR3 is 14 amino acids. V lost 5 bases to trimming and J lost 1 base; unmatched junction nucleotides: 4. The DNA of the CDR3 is TGTGCCAGCAGCACTAGCGGTCCGTCCTACGAGCAGTACTTC. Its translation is CASSTSGPSYEQYF.

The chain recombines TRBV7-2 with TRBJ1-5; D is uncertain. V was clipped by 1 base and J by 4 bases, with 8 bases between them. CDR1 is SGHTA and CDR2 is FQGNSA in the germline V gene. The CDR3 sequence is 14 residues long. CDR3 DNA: TGTGCCAGCAGCTTAGTTGCGGGAAATCAGCCCCAGCATTTT. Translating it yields CASSLVAGNQPQHF.

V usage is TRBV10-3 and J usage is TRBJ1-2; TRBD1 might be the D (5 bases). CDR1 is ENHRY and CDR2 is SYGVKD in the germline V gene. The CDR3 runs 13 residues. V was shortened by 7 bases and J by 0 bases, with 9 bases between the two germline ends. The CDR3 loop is CAITMTANYGYTF. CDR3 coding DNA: TGTGCCATCACCATGACAGCTAACTATGGCTACACCTTC.

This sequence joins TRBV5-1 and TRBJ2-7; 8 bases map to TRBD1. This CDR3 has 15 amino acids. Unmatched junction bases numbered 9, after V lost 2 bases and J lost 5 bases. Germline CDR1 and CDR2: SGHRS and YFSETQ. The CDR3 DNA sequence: TGCGCCAGCAGCTTCGGACAGGGACTTTCCAACGAGCAGTACTTC. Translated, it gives CASSFGQGLSNEQYF.

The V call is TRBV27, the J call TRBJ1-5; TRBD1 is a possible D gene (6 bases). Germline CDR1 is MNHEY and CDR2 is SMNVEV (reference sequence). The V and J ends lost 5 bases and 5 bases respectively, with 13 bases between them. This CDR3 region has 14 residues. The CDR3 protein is CASSNRAWDQPQHF. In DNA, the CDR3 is TGTGCCAGCAGTAACAGGGCGTGGGATCAGCCCCAGCATTTT.

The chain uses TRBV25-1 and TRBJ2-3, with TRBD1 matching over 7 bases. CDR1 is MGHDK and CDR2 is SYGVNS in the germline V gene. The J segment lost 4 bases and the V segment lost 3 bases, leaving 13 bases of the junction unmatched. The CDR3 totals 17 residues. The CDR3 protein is CASSDHSGTASPDTQYF. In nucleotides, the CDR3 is TGTGCCAGCAGTGACCATTCCGGGACAGCGAGCCCAGATACGCAGTATTTT.

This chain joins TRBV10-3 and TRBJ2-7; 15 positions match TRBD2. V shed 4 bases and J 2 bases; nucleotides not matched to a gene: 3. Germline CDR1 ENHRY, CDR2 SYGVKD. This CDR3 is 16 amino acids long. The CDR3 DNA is TGTGCCATCAGTGGGACTAGCGGGAGGGCCGCCTACGAGCAGTACTTC. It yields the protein CAISGTSGRAAYEQYF.

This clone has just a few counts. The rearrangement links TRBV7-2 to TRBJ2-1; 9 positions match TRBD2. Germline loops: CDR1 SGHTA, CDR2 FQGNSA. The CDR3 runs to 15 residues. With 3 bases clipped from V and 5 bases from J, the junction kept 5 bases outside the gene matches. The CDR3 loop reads CASSFILAGDNEQFF. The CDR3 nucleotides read TGTGCCAGCAGCTTTATATTAGCGGGAGACAATGAGCAGTTCTTC.

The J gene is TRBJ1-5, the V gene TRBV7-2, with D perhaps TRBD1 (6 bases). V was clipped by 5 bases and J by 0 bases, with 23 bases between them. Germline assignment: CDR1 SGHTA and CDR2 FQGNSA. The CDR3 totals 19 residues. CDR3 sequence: CASSPQFGKGGDSNQPQHF. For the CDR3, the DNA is TGTGCCAGCAGCCCCCAGTTTGGAAAAGGGGGGGATAGCAATCAGCCCCAGCATTTT.

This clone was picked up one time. CDR3 bases: TGTGCCTGGAGTGGTAAGGGGCCTAGCACAGATACGCAGTATTTT. It yields the protein CAWSGKGPSTDTQYF. This chain links TRBV30 with TRBJ2-3; the D gene is possibly TRBD1 (5 bases). CDR1 is GTSNPN, CDR2 SVGIG, per germline (reference sequence). CDR3 length equals 15 residues. The ends were cut back, 1 base at V and 0 bases at J, with 11 bases in the middle.

The CDR3 is CASSTGIGVNQPQHF. The CDR3 bases are TGTGCCAGCAGCACGGGGATCGGAGTCAATCAGCCCCAGCATTTT. V gene TRBV6-5 combines with J gene TRBJ1-5; no firm D call. V was trimmed by 6 bases and J by 3 bases, leaving 15 bases between them. In germline, CDR1 is MNHEY, CDR2 SVGAGI. CDR3 length: 15 residues.

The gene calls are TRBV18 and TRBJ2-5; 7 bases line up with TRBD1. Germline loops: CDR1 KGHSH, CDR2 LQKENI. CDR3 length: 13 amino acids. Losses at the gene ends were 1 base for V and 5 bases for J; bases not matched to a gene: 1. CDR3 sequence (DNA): TGTGCCAGCTCACCACAACAGGGGGAGACCCAGTACTTC. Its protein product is CASSPQQGETQYF.

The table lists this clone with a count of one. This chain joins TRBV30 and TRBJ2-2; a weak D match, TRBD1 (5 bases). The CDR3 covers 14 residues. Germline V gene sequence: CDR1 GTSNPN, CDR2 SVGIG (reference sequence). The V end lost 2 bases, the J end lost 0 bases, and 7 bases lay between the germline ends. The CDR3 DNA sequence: TGTGCCTGGAGTTACAGGCCGAACACCGGGGAGCTGTTTTTT. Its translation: CAWSYRPNTGELFF.

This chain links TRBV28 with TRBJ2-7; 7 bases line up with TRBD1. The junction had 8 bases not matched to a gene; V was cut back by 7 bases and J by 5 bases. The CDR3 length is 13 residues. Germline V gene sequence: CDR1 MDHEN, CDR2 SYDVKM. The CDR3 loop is CASILRTGDEQYF. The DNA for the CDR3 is TGTGCCAGCATCTTACGGACAGGCGACGAGCAGTACTTC.

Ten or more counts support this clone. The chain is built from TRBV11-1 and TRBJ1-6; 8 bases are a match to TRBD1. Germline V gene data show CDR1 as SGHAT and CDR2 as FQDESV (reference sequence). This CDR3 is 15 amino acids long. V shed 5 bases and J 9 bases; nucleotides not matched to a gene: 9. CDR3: CASSPGQGAPSPLHF. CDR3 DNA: TGTGCCAGCAGCCCGGGGCAGGGGGCGCCTTCACCCCTCCACTTT.

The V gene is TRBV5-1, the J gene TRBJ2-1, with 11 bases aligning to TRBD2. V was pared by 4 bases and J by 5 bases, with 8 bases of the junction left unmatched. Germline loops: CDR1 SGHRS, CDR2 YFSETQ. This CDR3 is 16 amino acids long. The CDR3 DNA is TGCGCCAGCAGCCGGGAACTAGCGGGAGTTCACAATGAGCAGTTCTTC. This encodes CASSRELAGVHNEQFF. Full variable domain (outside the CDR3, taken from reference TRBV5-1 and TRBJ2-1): KAGVTQTPRYLIKTRGQQVTLSCSPISGHRSVSWYQQTPGQGLQFLFEYFSETQRNKGNFPGRFSGRQFSNSRSEMNVSTLELGDSALYLCASSRELAGVHNEQFFGPGTRLTVL.

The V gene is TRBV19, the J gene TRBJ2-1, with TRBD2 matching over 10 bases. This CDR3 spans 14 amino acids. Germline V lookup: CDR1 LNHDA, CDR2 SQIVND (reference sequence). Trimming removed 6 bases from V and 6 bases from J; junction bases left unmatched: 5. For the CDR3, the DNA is TGTGCCAGTAGCCTCGGGACTAGCGTCAATGAGCAGTTCTTC. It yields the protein CASSLGTSVNEQFF.

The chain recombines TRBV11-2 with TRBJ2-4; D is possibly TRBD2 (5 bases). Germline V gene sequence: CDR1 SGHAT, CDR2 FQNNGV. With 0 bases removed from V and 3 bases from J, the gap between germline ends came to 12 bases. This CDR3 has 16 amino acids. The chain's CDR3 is CASSLDRGMVKNIQYF. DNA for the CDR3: TGTGCCAGCAGCTTAGATCGAGGGATGGTCAAAAACATTCAGTACTTC. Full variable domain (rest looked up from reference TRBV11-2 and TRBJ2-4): EAGVAQSPRYKIIEKRQSVAFWCNPISGHATLYWYQQILGQGPKLLIQFQNNGVVDDSQLPKDRFSAERLKGVDSTLKIQPAKLEDSAVYLCASSLDRGMVKNIQYFGAGTRLSVL.

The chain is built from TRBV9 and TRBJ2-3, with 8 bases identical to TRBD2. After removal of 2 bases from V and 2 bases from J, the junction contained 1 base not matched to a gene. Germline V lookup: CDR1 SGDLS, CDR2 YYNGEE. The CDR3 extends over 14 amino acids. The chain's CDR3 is CASSVGLVTDTQYF. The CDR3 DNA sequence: TGTGCCAGCAGCGTGGGACTAGTCACAGATACGCAGTATTTT.

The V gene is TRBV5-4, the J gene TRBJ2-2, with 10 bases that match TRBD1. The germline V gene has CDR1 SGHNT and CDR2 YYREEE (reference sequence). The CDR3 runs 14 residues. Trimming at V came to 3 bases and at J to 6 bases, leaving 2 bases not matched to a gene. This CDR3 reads CASSSGQGSGELFF. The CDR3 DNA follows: TGTGCCAGCAGCTCGGGACAGGGGTCCGGGGAGCTGTTTTTT.

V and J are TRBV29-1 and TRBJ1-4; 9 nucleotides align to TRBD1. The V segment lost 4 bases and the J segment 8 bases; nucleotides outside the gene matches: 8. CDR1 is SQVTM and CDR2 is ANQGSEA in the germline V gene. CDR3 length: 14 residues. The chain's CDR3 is CSVGDGTGYEKLFF. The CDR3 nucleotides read TGCAGCGTTGGGGACGGGACAGGGTACGAAAAACTGTTTTTT.

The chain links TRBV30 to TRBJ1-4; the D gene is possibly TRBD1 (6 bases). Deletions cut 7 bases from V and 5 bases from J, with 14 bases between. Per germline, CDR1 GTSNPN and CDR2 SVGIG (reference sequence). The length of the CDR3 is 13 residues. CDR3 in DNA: TGTGCCTCGCCAGGGGACGTCAATGAAAAACTGTTTTTT. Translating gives CASPGDVNEKLFF.